This T cell receptor (beta chain) was found in a study of T cell responses to AZD1222 COVID-19 vaccine (dated by TCRdb to the early 2020s). Concerning the study at large: A total of 233 trial participants underwent TCR sequencing, of whom 207 had received two doses of AZD1222 and some 25 had received two doses of the MenACWY control vaccine. Trial participants were enrolled into age subgroups of 18-55, 56-69 and 70-plus years, which contained about 150, 27 and 61 TCR-sequenced participants, respectively.

A word on this clone: There is no known antigen for this receptor. Nothing much larger sits one base from this clone, and base qualities are not available.

Interpreted using the paper, the time point label stands for: baseline before first vaccination. The treatment or condition label on this specimen signifies: meningococcal conjugate vaccine given as trial control. Vaccinee samples came from UK trials COV001 and COV002, including a single-blind randomized controlled phase 2/3 trial of AZD1222 (ChAdOx1 nCoV-19) in healthy adults. Trial participant PBMC samples were collected at day 0 and day 28 after the second dose for TCRbeta chain sequencing. What the authors observed across the whole study: Participants were mostly white British and included more females than males, and it was suggested by the authors that clonal diversity may have been underestimated. Reportedly, close to half of the unique spike-specific TCRs recognized epitopes lying outside the regions that are mutated in the B.1.351 and B.1.1.7 variants. In the small 56-69-year group, the increase in depth fell short of significance, most likely because of low power. Because no day 14 peak-response samples were available, the repertoires could be characterized only after the peak T cell response. Conclusions about previously exposed vaccinees are limited because only six or seven AZD1222 recipients were SARS-CoV-2 seropositive at baseline. Vaccine-associated CD4 TCRs spanned the whole spike protein, with dominant responses in regions 160-218 and 743-854. A significant rise in spike-specific TCR breadth and depth was observed after two AZD1222 doses relative to day 0 and relative to MenACWY recipients.

The CDR3 regions of human TCRbeta chains were analyzed by immunosequencing. As for how the authors treated the data: Repertoire TCRs were checked for matches against a reference library of SARS-CoV-2-specific TCRs that had been generated using the MIRA antigen-specificity platform. Breadth was defined as the fraction of unique TCRs that were SARS-CoV-2-associated, and depth was defined as the fraction of total T cells that were SARS-CoV-2-associated. Using the MIRA data, each spike-specific TCR was assigned both to the spike region to which the TCR was reactive and to a CD4 or CD8 class. Log10-transformed breadth and depth values were compared by one-way ANOVA with Sidak's multiple comparisons tests. The table was pulled from immuneACCESS by TCRdb, which kept in-frame rearrangements only. Such tables lose some clones; where checked, under half of the loss comes from unresolved V genes, and the rest has no known cause. V and J calls and clone size are copied from that table; D and trimming were computed from the DNA. Across this sample there are approximately 220,000 clones, with about 92% seen only once. The biggest ten clones account for around 1% of the sample.

The germline V gene yields MGHDK for CDR1 and SYGVNS for CDR2. The germline V and J ends show losses of 6 bases and 7 bases respectively, and no gene match explains 6 bases of the junction. The CDR3 numbers 14 residues from cysteine through phenylalanine. Only the CDR3 portion is preserved as DNA: 42 bases, with reading frame beginning at the first base. This clonotype was obtained from an adult in good health. The V and J genes are TRBV25-1 and TRBJ1-6; 7 junctional bases match TRBD1. Sequenced material: peripheral blood, taken on day 0 of MenACWY control vaccination. CDR3 sequence: CASSQTGLNSPLHF. The DNA sequence follows: TGTGCCAGCAGCCAGACAGGGTTGAATTCACCCCTCCACTTT.